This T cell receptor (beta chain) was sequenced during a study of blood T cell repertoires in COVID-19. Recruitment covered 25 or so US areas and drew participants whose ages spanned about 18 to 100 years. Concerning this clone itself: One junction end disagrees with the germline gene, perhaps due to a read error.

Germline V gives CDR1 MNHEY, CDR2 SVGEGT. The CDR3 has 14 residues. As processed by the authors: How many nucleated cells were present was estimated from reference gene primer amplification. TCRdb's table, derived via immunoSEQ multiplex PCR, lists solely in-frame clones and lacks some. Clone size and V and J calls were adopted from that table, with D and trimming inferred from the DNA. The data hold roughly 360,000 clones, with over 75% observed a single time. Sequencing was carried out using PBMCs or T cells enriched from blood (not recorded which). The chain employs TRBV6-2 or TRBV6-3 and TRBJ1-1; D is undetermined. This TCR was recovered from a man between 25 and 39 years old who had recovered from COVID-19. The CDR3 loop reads CASSYSNRVAEAFF. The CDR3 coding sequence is TGTGCCAGCAGCTACTCGAATAGAGTGGCTGAAGCTTTCTTT.